This record concerns one T cell receptor beta chain sequence. The antigen is unknown. This sample was taken from a study of shared clonotypes between healthy human individuals. Between the trimmed V and J ends, which lost 4 bases and 5 bases, there was a span of 12 bases. The CDR3 contains 13 residues. CDR1 and CDR2 from the germline V gene are GTSNPN and SVGIG (reference sequence). Study observations and caveats: Enrolling few donors narrowed the genetic and exposure-history diversity that was represented. The generation probabilities recorded for non-shared clonotypes fell below those of clonotypes shared by all four donors.

Assay: immunoSEQ multiplex PCR; the TCRdb copy retains only in-frame clones and omits some. The data show more than 1.2 million clones, 98% seen once. The TCR sequence derives from a man aged 25 to 40 in good health. J is TRBJ2-4 and V is TRBV30; D call uncertain. Sequenced material: naive CD4+ T cells sorted from blood. Subset specified: CD45RA+ positively selected. The DNA for the CDR3 is TGTGCCTGGAAGTGGCAGGCCCAAAACATTCAGTACTTC. Its translation: CAWKWQAQNIQYF.